The next 8 T cell receptor beta chains were all read from a single sample in a study of early stage breast cancer tumors. Generated by immunoSEQ multiplex PCR, the TCRdb table keeps only in-frame clones and is missing some. The sample contains tens of thousands of clones, around 78% of which appear only once. Sequencing was done on a sample of blood. These receptors were taken from a person aged 35-49 years with breast cancer.

The chain recombines TRBV10-3 with TRBJ1-1; TRBD1 agrees at 7 bases. After removal of 10 bases from V and 1 base from J, the junction contained 6 bases not matched to a gene. CDR3 length: 13 residues. Germline V lookup: CDR1 ENHRY, CDR2 SYGVKD. CDR3 sequence: CATQGQENTEAFF. The CDR3 nucleotides read TGTGCCACACAAGGACAGGAGAACACTGAAGCTTTCTTT.

CDR3 residues: CAWSQSSGHYEQYF. The CDR3 DNA reads as TGTGCCTGGAGTCAGTCTAGCGGACACTACGAGCAGTACTTC. This rearrangement joins TRBV30 to TRBJ2-7, with 7 bases fitting TRBD2. The germline gives CDR1 GTSNPN, CDR2 SVGIG (reference sequence). CDR3 size: 14 residues. Trimming at V came to 2 bases and at J to 3 bases, leaving 7 bases not matched to a gene.

The CDR3 reads CASSLGDGGGDNEQFF. Here the CDR3 DNA reads TGTGCCAGCAGCCTAGGGGATGGGGGGGGTGACAATGAGCAGTTCTTC. This chain links TRBV5-8 with TRBJ2-1; 7 nucleotides line up with TRBD2. Losses at the gene ends were 4 bases for V and 5 bases for J; bases not matched to a gene: 12. Germline lookup yields CDR1 SGHTS and CDR2 YDEGEE. This CDR3 region has 16 residues.

CDR3 residues: CASQYAPGDRTGELFF. The CDR3 DNA follows: TGCGCCAGCCAGTACGCGCCGGGAGATCGAACCGGGGAGCTGTTTTTT. The V call is TRBV5-1, the J call TRBJ2-2; possible D gene TRBD2, 6 bases. In germline, CDR1 is SGHRS, CDR2 YFSETQ. CDR3 length: 16 residues. The V end lost 7 bases, the J end lost 5 bases, and 21 bases lay between the germline ends. The full variable domain, in which reference TRBV5-1 and TRBJ2-2 provide the parts outside the CDR3, is KAGVTQTPRYLIKTRGQQVTLSCSPISGHRSVSWYQQTPGQGLQFLFEYFSETQRNKGNFPGRFSGRQFSNSRSEMNVSTLELGDSALYLCASQYAPGDRTGELFFGEGSRLTVL.

V usage is TRBV7-2 and J usage is TRBJ2-5; weak D call: TRBD2 (6 bases). The V end was cut by 0 bases, the J end by 5 bases, with 16 bases between. Germline CDR1 is SGHTA and CDR2 is FQGNSA. The CDR3 has 16 residues. For the CDR3, the DNA is TGTGCCAGCAGCTTAGCGCAGACGGGAGTAGGGGAGACCCAGTACTTC. Translation gives CASSLAQTGVGETQYF.

The chain carries TRBV5-1 and TRBJ2-3; unclear D gene. The CDR3 runs 18 residues. Germline V lookup: CDR1 SGHRS, CDR2 YFSETQ. Trimming removed 1 base at V and 3 bases at J, with 21 bases between. The CDR3 DNA follows: TGCGCCAGCAGCTTGTTCCCCATGGGCCTCTCAGAAACAGATACGCAGTATTTT. Translated, it gives CASSLFPMGLSETDTQYF.

The chain is built from TRBV6-1 and TRBJ2-7; 8 bases are shared with TRBD2. Trimming removed 0 bases from V and 2 bases from J; junction bases left unmatched: 6. CDR3 length: 16 amino acids. Germline V gives CDR1 MNHNS, CDR2 SASEGT. CDR3 coding DNA: TGTGCCAGCAGTGAAGCCCTGGCGGGAGGTGCCTACGAGCAGTACTTC. Translated, it gives CASSEALAGGAYEQYF.

The chain uses TRBV9 and TRBJ2-1; 9 nucleotides match TRBD2. J gave up 8 bases and V 0 bases, and 6 bases lay outside the gene matches. In germline, CDR1 is SGDLS, CDR2 YYNGEE. The CDR3 runs 15 residues. The CDR3 DNA reads as TGTGCCAGCAGCGTAGTCGCGGGAGGGCCCTATGAGCAGTTCTTC. The encoded protein is CASSVVAGGPYEQFF.